This TCR beta chain is drawn from a study of blood T cell repertoires in COVID-19. Background on the study: T cells, B-cell-depleted T cells, or PBMCs provided the cDNA or gDNA that served as material.

The CDR3 loop spans 15 amino acids. In germline, CDR1 is SGHTA, CDR2 FQGTGA. V was pared by 5 bases and J by 2 bases, with 5 bases of the junction left unmatched. Sequencing was performed with immunoSEQ multiplex PCR; in TCRdb, only in-frame clones are kept and a portion is missing. The data hold around 180,000 clones, with roughly nine tenths observed a single time. The clonotype comes from a man aged 65 to 85 with active or convalescent COVID-19. The specimen sequenced was peripheral blood. This chain links TRBV7-3 with TRBJ2-3; TRBD1 agrees at 9 bases. The CDR3 bases are TGTGCCAGCAGCGGAGGGACAGGGACCACAGATACGCAGTATTTT. Amino acid sequence: CASSGGTGTTDTQYF. Full variable domain (remainder filled in from reference TRBV7-3 and TRBJ2-3): GAGVSQTPSNKVTEKGKYVELRCDPISGHTALYWYRQSLGQGPEFLIYFQGTGAADDSGLPNDRFFAVRPEGSVSTLKIQRTERGDSAVYLCASSGGTGTTDTQYFGPGTRLTVL.